A single sample gave rise to the 17 T cell receptor beta chains below, sequenced in a study of blood T cell repertoires in COVID-19. Clones were sequenced by immunoSEQ multiplex PCR, and TCRdb holds only the in-frame ones, with some missing. The sample contains about 300,000 clones, 80% to 90% of which appear only once. The sequenced sample consisted of peripheral blood. The receptors stem from a man aged 40-49 years with acute or convalescent COVID-19.

This clone was detected once. The rearrangement joins TRBV11-3 to TRBJ2-1, with D possibly being TRBD2 (6 bases). Germline V gene sequence: CDR1 SGHNT, CDR2 YENEEA. The CDR3 totals 14 residues. V was cut by 5 bases and J by 8 bases, with 16 bases left in between. The CDR3 spells CASSQYGWGDEQFF. The DNA of the CDR3 is TGTGCCAGCAGCCAATACGGCTGGGGGGATGAGCAGTTCTTC.

V usage is TRBV6-5 and J usage is TRBJ2-7; D might be TRBD2 (6 bases). The CDR3 runs to 14 residues. Germline loops: CDR1 MNHEY, CDR2 SVGAGI. The V and J ends lost 5 bases and 4 bases respectively, with 15 bases between them. The CDR3 protein is CASSPRGAGYEQYF. The CDR3 DNA reads TGTGCCAGCAGTCCACGGGGTGCGGGATACGAGCAGTACTTC.

This clone was counted between two and nine times. The chain joins TRBV7-3 to TRBJ2-7; D may be TRBD2 (6 bases). The germline V gene encodes CDR1 SGHTA and CDR2 FQGTGA. V lost 1 base and J lost 1, with 11 bases in between. This CDR3 contains 15 residues. Here the CDR3 reads CASSLIGGDSYEQYF. CDR3 DNA sequence: TGTGCCAGCAGCTTAATCGGCGGGGATTCCTACGAGCAGTACTTC.

The chain is built from TRBV29-1 and TRBJ1-2; 9 positions agree with TRBD1. The junction had 9 bases not matched to a gene; V was cut back by 6 bases and J by 4 bases. The CDR3 loop spans 14 amino acids. Germline-derived CDR1 and CDR2 are SQVTM and ANQGSEA. As DNA, the CDR3 is TGCAGCGTCGAGGGACAGGGTTTTCGCTATGGCTACACCTTC. Translated: CSVEGQGFRYGYTF.

The J gene is TRBJ1-1, the V gene TRBV12-3 or TRBV12-4; 10 nucleotides align to TRBD1. This CDR3 is built from 13 residues. The ends lost 6 bases at V and 5 bases at J; junction bases unmatched: 3. CDR3 amino acids: CASRRTGGTEAFF. In nucleotides, the CDR3 is TGTGCCAGCAGGCGGACAGGGGGAACTGAAGCTTTCTTT.

This clone has just a few counts. The V and J genes are TRBV2 and TRBJ1-2, with D possibly matching TRBD1 (6 bases). V was cut by 3 bases and J by 8 bases, with 10 bases left in between. The CDR3 loop spans 12 amino acids. Looked up from germline, CDR1 is SNHLY and CDR2 is FYNNEI. The CDR3 spells CASSDQGLGYTF. CDR3 DNA: TGTGCCAGCAGTGACCAGGGGCTGGGCTACACCTTC.

A single count supports this clone. J is TRBJ1-5 and V is TRBV6-6, with D perhaps matching TRBD1 (6 bases). The germline V gene encodes CDR1 MNHNY and CDR2 SVGAGI (reference sequence). Trimming took off 6 bases at V and 1 base at J, with 10 bases between the two ends. The CDR3 runs to 14 residues. CDR3 sequence: CASSRGGSNQPQHF. CDR3 nucleotides: TGTGCCAGCAGCAGGGGAGGGAGCAATCAGCCCCAGCATTTT.

Concerning this clone itself: At the DNA level, this CDR3 is encoded by other sequences in the same sample as well. The chain couples TRBV2 to TRBJ1-2, with unresolved D. Germline CDR1 is SNHLY and CDR2 is FYNNEI. Trimming stripped 4 bases from V and 2 bases from J, with 5 bases between. The length of the CDR3 is 12 residues. The CDR3 is CASSGQNYGYTF. CDR3 DNA: TGTGCCAGCAGTGGGCAGAACTATGGCTACACCTTC.

This clone appeared a single time. The chain joins TRBV5-5 to TRBJ2-3; 9 bases match TRBD2. CDR1 SGHKS and CDR2 YYEKEE come from the germline V gene (reference sequence). V was clipped by 0 bases and J by 3 bases; unmatched bases: 5. There are 16 residues in the CDR3. The CDR3 DNA follows: TGTGCCAGCAGCTTGGTTGGACTAGCGAAGACAGATACGCAGTATTTT. Its translation: CASSLVGLAKTDTQYF.

The gene calls are TRBV5-5 and TRBJ2-7, with 13 bases fitting TRBD2. CDR1 and CDR2 from the germline V gene are SGHKS and YYEKEE (reference sequence). The trim removed 4 bases at V and 10 bases at J, leaving 8 bases unmatched. This CDR3 is 14 amino acids long. The CDR3 protein is CASSVELAGGPQYF. CDR3 DNA: TGTGCCAGCAGCGTGGAACTAGCGGGGGGGCCCCAGTACTTC.

The chain employs TRBV10-1 and TRBJ2-1; D unresolved. This CDR3 has 14 amino acids. Germline-derived CDR1 and CDR2 are WNHNN and SYGVQD (reference sequence). V lost 0 bases and J lost 3, with 6 bases in between. Here the CDR3 reads CASSESVDYNEQFF. In DNA, the CDR3 is TGCGCCAGCAGTGAGTCGGTAGACTACAATGAGCAGTTCTTC.

This clone was counted once. This chain links TRBV5-8 with TRBJ1-5; no definite D call. The germline gives CDR1 SGHTS, CDR2 YDEGEE. The CDR3 contains 11 residues. V was cut by 0 bases and J by 11 bases, with 6 bases left in between. CDR3 sequence (DNA): TGTGCCAGCAGCTTGGTTCCAACCCAGCATTTT. It encodes CASSLVPTQHF.

The chain employs TRBV12-3 or TRBV12-4 and TRBJ1-6; D is ambiguous. Deletions cut 4 bases from V and 14 bases from J, with 15 bases between. There are 13 residues in the CDR3. The CDR3 loop is CASSSKGGRALHF. CDR3 nucleotide sequence: TGTGCCAGCAGTTCCAAGGGAGGTCGGGCCCTCCACTTT.

The chain carries TRBV7-8 and TRBJ1-6; a possible D gene is TRBD1 (5 bases). The germline CDR1 and CDR2 sequences are SGHVS and FQNEAQ. This CDR3 has 16 amino acids. Deletions cut 2 bases from V and 1 base from J, with 9 bases between. This chain's CDR3 is CASSLPGGSYNSPLHF. The CDR3 DNA follows: TGTGCCAGCAGCTTACCCGGGGGGTCCTATAATTCACCCCTCCACTTT.

The chain links TRBV30 to TRBJ2-3, with a tentative D call TRBD2 (6 bases). From germline, CDR1 is GTSNPN and CDR2 SVGIG (reference sequence). This CDR3 is 12 amino acids long. Between the trimmed V and J ends, which lost 2 bases and 3 bases, there was a span of 6 bases. Here the CDR3 reads CAWSLATDTQYF. In nucleotides, the CDR3 is TGTGCCTGGAGTCTAGCGACAGATACGCAGTATTTT.

This clone was seen a handful of times. This rearrangement joins TRBV5-1 to TRBJ2-7; D uncertain. V gave up 0 bases and J gave up 3 bases, with 7 bases separating them. The CDR3 covers 13 residues. CDR1 is SGHRS and CDR2 is YFSETQ in the germline V gene. The CDR3 DNA reads as TGCGCCAGCAGCTTGGGTACGGGCTACGAGCAGTACTTC. Its protein product is CASSLGTGYEQYF.

The chain links TRBV28 to TRBJ1-2; a weak D match, TRBD1 (5 bases). The ends were cut back, 3 bases at V and 4 bases at J, with 9 bases in the middle. CDR1 is MDHEN, CDR2 SYDVKM, per germline. The CDR3 is 13 amino acids. CDR3 DNA sequence: TGTGCCAGCAGTTTGCGGGGGTTCTATGGCTACACCTTC. Protein sequence: CASSLRGFYGYTF.